This T cell receptor (beta chain) appears in the sequencing data of a study of T cell responses to AZD1222 COVID-19 vaccine. Points from the study as a whole: A reported finding is that nearly half of spike-specific TCRs target unmutated variant regions. Repertoire sampling was restricted to post-peak T cell response timepoints. Donors were mostly white British, more females; clonal diversity possibly underestimated.

Assay used: immunoSEQ multiplex PCR; TCRdb lists only in-frame clones, some missing. The profile shows roughly 120,000 clones, around 88% of them singletons. The germline gives CDR1 SEHNR, CDR2 FQNEAQ (reference sequence). The V segment lost 5 bases and the J segment 0 bases; nucleotides outside the gene matches: 10. This CDR3 comprises 19 residues. As for this clone: Its cognate antigen is unknown.

The chain links TRBV7-9 to TRBJ2-6; TRBD1 matches at 10 bases. The sequencing here drew on peripheral blood, taken 28 days after the second AZD1222 dose. This sequence originates from an adult who received the AZD1222 COVID-19 vaccine. CDR3 region: CASSASPGQGLSGANVLTF. CDR3 sequence (DNA): TGTGCCAGCAGCGCTAGCCCGGGACAGGGGCTCTCTGGGGCCAACGTCCTGACTTTC. Looking up the rest from reference TRBV7-9 and TRBJ2-6 gives the full variable domain: DTGVSQNPRHKITKRGQNVTFRCDPISEHNRLYWYRQTLGQGPEFLTYFQNEAQLEKSRLLSDRFSAERPKGSFSTLEIQRTEQGDSAMYLCASSASPGQGLSGANVLTFGAGSRLTVL.